A single sample is the source of the 20 T cell receptor beta chains below, sequenced in a study of blood T cell repertoires in COVID-19. TCRdb keeps only in-frame clones here, not all; method: immunoSEQ multiplex PCR. The table includes 340,000 or so clones, around 86% detected once. Specimen: peripheral blood. The source is a middle-aged man with active or convalescent COVID-19.

The J gene is TRBJ1-5, the V gene TRBV6-6; 7 bases map to TRBD1. The ends lost 6 bases at V and 7 bases at J; junction bases unmatched: 3. The CDR3 is made up of 12 amino acids. Germline CDR1 reads MNHNY; CDR2 reads SVGAGI (reference sequence). In DNA form, the CDR3 reads TGTGCCAGCAGCATGGACAGGCAGCCCCAGCATTTT. This translates into CASSMDRQPQHF.

The chain links TRBV6-5 to TRBJ2-7; 7 bases agree with TRBD1. With V trimmed by 5 bases and J by 6 bases, 10 bases remained unmatched. The length of the CDR3 is 14 residues. Per germline, CDR1 MNHEY and CDR2 SVGAGI. CDR3: CASSNPGTVIEQYF. DNA for the CDR3: TGTGCCAGCAGTAATCCCGGGACAGTCATCGAGCAGTACTTC.

This clone has a single count. The V call is TRBV6-6, the J call TRBJ2-3; D remains ambiguous. Germline lookup yields CDR1 MNHNY and CDR2 SVGAGI (reference sequence). This CDR3 contains 14 residues. The ends were cut back, 5 bases at V and 1 base at J, with 10 bases in the middle. The CDR3 loop reads CASSPYSGTDTQYF. In nucleotides, the CDR3 is TGTGCCAGCAGTCCCTACTCTGGCACAGATACGCAGTATTTT.

In its sample, this clone was seen once. The chain is built from TRBV11-2 and TRBJ1-4; maybe TRBD1 (6 bases). CDR1 is SGHAT and CDR2 is FQNNGV in the germline V gene. CDR3 length equals 14 residues. V lost 2 bases, J lost 7 bases, and 11 bases lay in between. Here the CDR3 DNA reads TGTGCCAGCAGCTTAAACAGGGTTGGTGAAAAACTGTTTTTT. Protein product: CASSLNRVGEKLFF.

The chain recombines TRBV28 with TRBJ2-1; TRBD2 aligns across 8 bases. The germline V gene encodes CDR1 MDHEN and CDR2 SYDVKM. The CDR3 has 14 residues. V shed 1 base and J 10 bases; nucleotides not matched to a gene: 6. This chain's CDR3 is CASSLYSAGDEQFF. Here the CDR3 DNA reads TGTGCCAGCAGTTTATACTCAGCGGGGGACGAGCAGTTCTTC.

The chain recombines TRBV18 with TRBJ1-1, with 8 positions matching TRBD1. Trimming took 5 bases from V and 1 from J; bases not matched to a gene: 3. The germline CDR1 and CDR2 sequences are KGHSH and LQKENI. This CDR3 is 14 amino acids long. Here the CDR3 DNA reads TGTGCCAGCTCATCGGGACAGGCGAACACTGAAGCTTTCTTT. Translating it yields CASSSGQANTEAFF. Together with reference TRBV18 and TRBJ1-1, the CDR3 gives the full variable domain: NAGVMQNPRHLVRRRGQEARLRCSPMKGHSHVYWYRQLPEEGLKFMVYLQKENIIDESGMPKERFSAEFPKEGPSILRIQQVVRGDSAAYFCASSSGQANTEAFFGQGTRLTVV.

V usage is TRBV28 and J usage is TRBJ1-4, with D maybe TRBD1 (5 bases). CDR3 length: 16 residues. V was trimmed by 5 bases and J by 8 bases, leaving 21 bases between them. The V gene's germline CDR1 is MDHEN and CDR2 SYDVKM. The CDR3 sequence is CASSMARVGEREKLFF. CDR3 sequence (DNA): TGTGCCAGCAGTATGGCCAGGGTTGGGGAAAGAGAAAAACTGTTTTTT.

The chain uses TRBV5-1 and TRBJ1-2; TRBD1 matches at 9 bases. CDR1 and CDR2 from the germline V gene are SGHRS and YFSETQ. This CDR3 comprises 17 residues. V was clipped by 4 bases and J by 8 bases; unmatched bases: 18. The CDR3 loop is CASSRTGASREGWGYTF. The CDR3 DNA reads as TGCGCCAGCAGCAGGACAGGGGCCTCTAGAGAGGGATGGGGCTACACCTTC. Looking up the rest from reference TRBV5-1 and TRBJ1-2 gives the full variable domain: KAGVTQTPRYLIKTRGQQVTLSCSPISGHRSVSWYQQTPGQGLQFLFEYFSETQRNKGNFPGRFSGRQFSNSRSEMNVSTLELGDSALYLCASSRTGASREGWGYTFGSGTRLTVV.

CDR3 sequence (DNA): TGTGCCAGCAAAATATCGGGAAACACCGGGGAGCTGTTTTTT. It specifies CASKISGNTGELFF. The chain couples TRBV7-3 to TRBJ2-2, with D maybe TRBD2 (5 bases). Germline CDR1 and CDR2: SGHTA and FQGTGA. This CDR3 has 14 residues. With 7 bases removed from V and 2 bases from J, the gap between germline ends came to 11 bases.

In nucleotides, the CDR3 is TGTGCCAGCAGTTCCACCGGGACAGGGGGAACCGGGGAGCTGTTTTTT. It encodes CASSSTGTGGTGELFF. This chain uses TRBV28 with TRBJ2-2, with 11 bases aligning to TRBD1. Germline assignment: CDR1 MDHEN and CDR2 SYDVKM. The CDR3 consists of 16 residues. The junction had 6 bases not matched to a gene; V was cut back by 4 bases and J by 5 bases.

This CDR3 is CASTLQGAGNTIYF. CDR3 DNA sequence: TGTGCCAGCACCTTACAGGGGGCTGGAAACACCATATATTTT. This rearrangement joins TRBV2 to TRBJ1-3; 8 bases line up with TRBD1. Germline CDR1 SNHLY, CDR2 FYNNEI. The CDR3 loop spans 14 amino acids. J lost 2 bases, V lost 7 bases, and 4 bases had no gene match. Filled out from reference TRBV2 and TRBJ1-3, the complete variable domain reads EPEVTQTPSHQVTQMGQEVILRCVPISNHLYFYWYRQILGQKVEFLVSFYNNEISEKSEIFDDQFSVERPDGSNFTLKIRSTKLEDSAMYFCASTLQGAGNTIYFGEGSWLTVV.

This sequence joins TRBV24-1 and TRBJ2-1; TRBD1 matches at 10 bases. From germline, CDR1 is KGHDR and CDR2 SFDVKD. The V and J ends lost 4 bases and 5 bases, in that order; junction bases with no gene match: 10. The CDR3 has 17 residues. In DNA form, the CDR3 reads TGTGCCACCAGTGACTCCGGGACAGGGGCTTGGAACAATGAGCAGTTCTTC. Encoded protein: CATSDSGTGAWNNEQFF.

This clone appeared once. The genes are TRBV5-1 and TRBJ2-2, with TRBD2 identical over 7 bases. V was pared by 7 bases and J by 0 bases, with 3 bases of the junction left unmatched. This CDR3 has 14 amino acids. Germline assignment: CDR1 SGHRS and CDR2 YFSETQ. The chain's CDR3 is CASRGVPNTGELFF. The DNA of the CDR3 is TGCGCCAGCCGGGGGGTTCCGAACACCGGGGAGCTGTTTTTT.

This chain links TRBV28 with TRBJ2-3; 8 positions match TRBD1. There are 14 residues in the CDR3. Germline V gene lookup returns CDR1 MDHEN and CDR2 SYDVKM. V shed 5 bases, J shed 4 bases, and the junction held 5 bases outside the gene matches. CDR3 protein: CASSRQGLADTQYF. The DNA for the CDR3 is TGTGCCAGCAGTCGACAGGGGCTAGCAGATACGCAGTATTTT.

The chain employs TRBV7-2 and TRBJ2-5; D possibly corresponds to TRBD1 (6 bases). Germline CDR1 is SGHTA and CDR2 is FQGNSA. The CDR3 length is 16 residues. Trimming took 5 bases from V and 3 from J, leaving 19 bases between them. DNA for the CDR3: TGTGCCAGCAGCAACGGGGCGGGTGGGGGCGAAGAGACCCAGTACTTC. Amino acid sequence: CASSNGAGGGEETQYF.

The chain is built from TRBV12-3 or TRBV12-4 and TRBJ2-7; D may be TRBD1 (6 bases). This CDR3 is built from 13 residues. The V gene lost 4 bases and the J gene lost 5 bases, with 12 bases spanning the gap. The CDR3 DNA is TGTGCCAGCAGTTCTTTACAGGGCCACGAGCAGTACTTC. The encoded protein is CASSSLQGHEQYF.

The chain links TRBV28 to TRBJ2-7, with TRBD1 as a possible D gene (6 bases). CDR3 size: 14 residues. Trimming shortened V by 5 bases and J by 4 bases, and 15 bases separated the two germline ends. Germline V gene sequence: CDR1 MDHEN, CDR2 SYDVKM. CDR3 sequence reads: CASSASGEGYEQYF. The CDR3 DNA reads TGTGCCAGCAGTGCCTCAGGGGAAGGGTACGAGCAGTACTTC.

Here the CDR3 reads CASSPNGDGTEAFF. The CDR3 bases are TGTGCCAGCTCACCAAACGGGGATGGAACTGAAGCTTTCTTT. V usage is TRBV18 and J usage is TRBJ1-1; D unclear. Germline V gene data show CDR1 as KGHSH and CDR2 as LQKENI. Trimming removed 2 bases at V and 5 bases at J, with 12 bases between. The CDR3 is made up of 14 amino acids. Based on the CDR3 plus reference TRBV18 and TRBJ1-1, the full variable domain is NAGVMQNPRHLVRRRGQEARLRCSPMKGHSHVYWYRQLPEEGLKFMVYLQKENIIDESGMPKERFSAEFPKEGPSILRIQQVVRGDSAAYFCASSPNGDGTEAFFGQGTRLTVV.

This clone was observed a single time. V and J are TRBV7-3 and TRBJ2-1; D may be TRBD2 (6 bases). The CDR3 spans 13 residues. V was pared by 4 bases and J by 8 bases, with 12 bases between. The germline CDR1 and CDR2 sequences are SGHTA and FQGTGA. The CDR3 loop is CASSSLAFDEQFF. The CDR3 coding sequence is TGTGCCAGCAGCTCACTAGCTTTTGATGAGCAGTTCTTC.

J is TRBJ2-5 and V is TRBV5-1; a weak D match, TRBD1 (6 bases). The V end was cut by 7 bases, the J end by 5 bases, with 12 bases between. The V gene's germline CDR1 is SGHRS and CDR2 YFSETQ. This CDR3 region has 12 residues. This CDR3 reads CASGGREETQYF. The CDR3 DNA sequence: TGCGCCAGCGGGGGCAGGGAGGAGACCCAGTACTTC.